These 29 T cell receptor beta chains share one sample of origin, sequenced in a study of blood T cell repertoires in COVID-19. Repertoires were generated with immunoSEQ multiplex PCR, while TCRdb's copy carries only in-frame clones and drops some. This sample has around 320,000 clones; around 87% occur once, and the top ten carry about 2%. Sequenced input: peripheral blood. These receptors were collected from a man aged 18 to 35 with active or convalescent COVID-19.

The chain carries TRBV6-2 or TRBV6-3 and TRBJ2-1, with D possibly being TRBD1 (6 bases). Between the trimmed V and J ends, which lost 3 bases and 6 bases, there was a span of 15 bases. This CDR3 region has 15 residues. Germline CDR1 and CDR2: MNHEY and SVGEGT. The CDR3 sequence: CASSYRQGLSNEQFF. As DNA, the CDR3 is TGTGCCAGCAGTTATCGTCAGGGGTTATCCAATGAGCAGTTCTTC.

J is TRBJ2-3 and V is TRBV5-1, with 10 bases fitting TRBD2. This CDR3 is built from 17 residues. The V gene's germline CDR1 is SGHRS and CDR2 YFSETQ. The V and J ends lost 4 bases and 0 bases, in that order; junction bases with no gene match: 8. CDR3 DNA: TGCGCCAGCAGCGGTAGCGGGAGGCCCCAAAGCACAGATACGCAGTATTTT. Translating gives CASSGSGRPQSTDTQYF.

V usage is TRBV6-5 and J usage is TRBJ2-1; 10 bases align to TRBD1. There are 14 residues in the CDR3. Looked up from germline, CDR1 is MNHEY and CDR2 is SVGAGI. Losses at the gene ends were 8 bases for V and 6 bases for J; bases not matched to a gene: 7. The CDR3 here is CASPGTGDLNEQFF. The CDR3 region has the DNA TGTGCCAGCCCCGGGACAGGGGACCTCAATGAGCAGTTCTTC.

The rearrangement uses TRBV28 and TRBJ2-7, with 7 bases matching TRBD2. CDR1 and CDR2 (germline): MDHEN, SYDVKM. Trimming cost V 5 bases and J 0 bases; bases outside gene matches: 10. The CDR3 covers 16 residues. In nucleotides, the CDR3 is TGTGCCAGCAGTCCCCCCGGTGGGAGGGGCTCCTACGAGCAGTACTTC. It codes for CASSPPGGRGSYEQYF.

The rearrangement joins TRBV6-4 to TRBJ2-3, with D maybe TRBD2 (7 bases). This CDR3 comprises 15 residues. Trimming left V 3 bases short and J 2 bases short, with 12 bases between. Germline CDR1 reads MRHNA; CDR2 reads SNTAGT. The CDR3 nucleotides are TGTGCCAGCAGTGAGAGGGGGGGGAACACAGATACGCAGTATTTT. Amino acid sequence: CASSERGGNTDTQYF.

The J gene is TRBJ1-5, the V gene TRBV27, with 7 bases aligning to TRBD1. The CDR3 extends over 14 amino acids. Germline CDR1 and CDR2: MNHEY and SMNVEV (reference sequence). V gave up 3 bases and J gave up 7 bases; unmatched junction bases: 6. CDR3 in DNA: TGTGCCAGCAGTTTGACAGGGTCCGAACAGCCCCAGCATTTT. This sequence encodes CASSLTGSEQPQHF.

The chain couples TRBV19 to TRBJ1-2, with TRBD1 matching 8 bases. This CDR3 region has 16 residues. Germline CDR1 LNHDA, CDR2 SQIVND (reference sequence). After removal of 4 bases from V and 6 bases from J, the junction contained 13 bases not matched to a gene. CDR3 loop: CASSNPGQVYVNGYTF. In DNA form, the CDR3 reads TGTGCCAGTAGTAATCCGGGACAGGTCTACGTTAATGGCTACACCTTC.

This rearrangement joins TRBV7-9 to TRBJ2-5; no definite D call. Trimming cost V 0 bases and J 2 bases, with 10 bases left between them. Per the germline V gene, CDR1 is SEHNR and CDR2 is FQNEAQ (reference sequence). There are 15 residues in the CDR3. CDR3: CASSLAVGFQETQYF. The CDR3 DNA is TGTGCCAGCAGCTTAGCTGTCGGTTTTCAAGAGACCCAGTACTTC.

The J gene is TRBJ1-3, the V gene TRBV5-1; 8 bases align to TRBD1. There are 15 residues in the CDR3. The ends lost 0 bases at V and 6 bases at J; junction bases unmatched: 5. Germline assignment: CDR1 SGHRS and CDR2 YFSETQ. The CDR3 loop reads CASSLVGDRQNTIYF. Written as DNA, the CDR3 is TGCGCCAGCAGCTTGGTCGGGGACAGGCAAAACACCATATATTTT.

The V and J genes are TRBV5-4 and TRBJ2-7; TRBD2 matches 9 bases. Germline trimming cut 0 bases from V and 3 bases from J; bases unmatched to any gene: 4. The CDR3 is 15 amino acids. Germline-derived CDR1 and CDR2 are SGHNT and YYREEE (reference sequence). CDR3 residues: CASSLAPSGVYEQYF. CDR3 DNA sequence: TGTGCCAGCAGCTTGGCCCCTAGCGGGGTCTACGAGCAGTACTTC.

The J gene is TRBJ1-5, the V gene TRBV23-1; possible D gene TRBD1, 5 bases. TRBV23-1 falls under the ORF class, with uncertain function. The CDR3 totals 15 residues. Trimming pared 3 bases from V and 6 bases from J, leaving 15 bases between. CDR3 amino acids: CASSQLRVSSQPQHF. The CDR3 coding sequence is TGCGCCAGCAGTCAGCTCAGGGTCTCGAGTCAGCCCCAGCATTTT.

The chain has TRBV19 and TRBJ1-1, with TRBD1 matching over 9 bases. The germline CDR1 and CDR2 sequences are LNHDA and SQIVND (reference sequence). The junction had 2 bases not matched to a gene; V was cut back by 6 bases and J by 0 bases. This CDR3 region has 14 residues. In nucleotides, the CDR3 is TGTGCCAGTAGGGGACAGGGTGTGAACACTGAAGCTTTCTTT. Translated: CASRGQGVNTEAFF. Complete variable domain (other parts from reference TRBV19 and TRBJ1-1): DGGITQSPKYLFRKEGQNVTLSCEQNLNHDAMYWYRQDPGQGLRLIYYSQIVNDFQKGDIAEGYSVSREKKESFPLTVTSAQKNPTAFYLCASRGQGVNTEAFFGQGTRLTVV.

The rearrangement uses TRBV7-6 and TRBJ1-1, with unresolved D. The germline V gene has CDR1 SGHVS and CDR2 FNYEAQ. The CDR3 totals 13 residues. V was pared by 5 bases and J by 6 bases, with 13 bases between. The CDR3 nucleotides read TGTGCCAGCAGCCTTAATCCGGTCTCTGAAGCTTTCTTT. As protein: CASSLNPVSEAFF. The complete variable domain, with remaining parts taken from reference TRBV7-6 and TRBJ1-1, reads GAGVSQSPRYKVTKRGQDVALRCDPISGHVSLYWYRQALGQGPEFLTYFNYEAQQDKSGLPNDRFSAERPEGSISTLTIQRTEQRDSAMYRCASSLNPVSEAFFGQGTRLTVV.

The V call is TRBV9, the J call TRBJ2-2; no definite D call. From germline, CDR1 is SGDLS and CDR2 YYNGEE. V was clipped by 1 base and J by 0 bases, with 4 bases between them. The CDR3 has 14 amino acids. The CDR3: CASSVTSNTGELFF. Here the CDR3 DNA reads TGTGCCAGCAGCGTAACTTCGAACACCGGGGAGCTGTTTTTT. Full variable domain (outside the CDR3, taken from reference TRBV9 and TRBJ2-2): DSGVTQTPKHLITATGQRVTLRCSPRSGDLSVYWYQQSLDQGLQFLIQYYNGEERAKGNILERFSAQQFPDLHSELNLSSLELGDSALYFCASSVTSNTGELFFGEGSRLTVL.

V gene TRBV4-1 combines with J gene TRBJ1-5; tentative D call: TRBD1 (5 bases). The V gene lost 0 bases and the J gene lost 3 bases, with 12 bases spanning the gap. Germline lookup yields CDR1 MGHRA and CDR2 YSYEKL. This CDR3 has 16 residues. The DNA for the CDR3 is TGCGCCAGCAGCCAAGATCAGGGAGGGACCAATCAGCCCCAGCATTTT. Translating it yields CASSQDQGGTNQPQHF.

The rearrangement uses TRBV10-2 and TRBJ2-3; D uncertain. The V gene lost 3 bases and the J gene lost 1 base, with 8 bases spanning the gap. The CDR3 covers 14 residues. Germline values: CDR1 WSHSY, CDR2 SAAADI. The CDR3 here is CASSETGGTDTQYF. The CDR3 nucleotides are TGCGCCAGCAGTGAAACTGGTGGCACAGATACGCAGTATTTT.

The chain carries TRBV14 and TRBJ2-1, with unresolved D. V was cut by 1 base and J by 9 bases, with 7 bases left in between. The CDR3 is 12 amino acids. The germline V gene has CDR1 SGHDN and CDR2 FVKESK. The CDR3 nucleotides read TGTGCCAGCAGCCAAGGCCCTACTGAGCAGTTCTTC. It is translated as CASSQGPTEQFF.

This chain connects TRBV7-3 to TRBJ2-3; tentative D call: TRBD2 (6 bases). The CDR3 consists of 15 residues. Deletions cut 6 bases from V and 2 bases from J, with 15 bases between. CDR1 and CDR2 from the germline V gene are SGHTA and FQGTGA. The CDR3 here is CASSIVGGSTDTQYF. Here the CDR3 DNA reads TGTGCCAGCAGTATCGTGGGGGGTTCCACAGATACGCAGTATTTT.

This clone was seen only a few times. The chain is built from TRBV19 and TRBJ2-7; D not resolved. Germline CDR1 LNHDA, CDR2 SQIVND (reference sequence). The CDR3 totals 15 residues. The ends were cut back, 4 bases at V and 1 base at J, with 14 bases in the middle. CDR3 DNA: TGTGCCAGTAGTAAAAACGTTCAGGTATCCTACGAGCAGTACTTC. Amino acid sequence: CASSKNVQVSYEQYF.

The chain is built from TRBV11-2 and TRBJ2-7; TRBD1 is a possible D gene (5 bases). V dropped 3 bases and J dropped 3 bases, with 12 bases sitting between them. Germline CDR1 and CDR2: SGHAT and FQNNGV. The CDR3 has 14 residues. Here the CDR3 reads CASSFVDTNYEQYF. The CDR3 nucleotides read TGTGCCAGCAGCTTTGTGGACACCAACTACGAGCAGTACTTC.

This clone was seen only a few times. The gene calls are TRBV6-6 and TRBJ2-7; 10 nucleotides line up with TRBD2. The germline V gene has CDR1 MNHNY and CDR2 SVGAGI (reference sequence). CDR3 length: 16 residues. Germline trimming cut 0 bases from V and 4 bases from J; bases unmatched to any gene: 6. The CDR3 here is CASSYSLAGVRYEQYF. As DNA, the CDR3 is TGTGCCAGCAGTTACTCTCTAGCGGGAGTAAGGTACGAGCAGTACTTC.

The genes are TRBV7-6 and TRBJ2-5; D gene uncertain. The CDR3 extends over 12 amino acids. Trimming removed 5 bases at V and 5 bases at J, with 9 bases between. Germline V gene data show CDR1 as SGHVS and CDR2 as FNYEAQ. CDR3 nucleotide sequence: TGTGCCAGCAGCACCATGGAGGAGACCCAGTACTTC. It specifies CASSTMEETQYF.

This rearrangement joins TRBV20-1 to TRBJ2-7; no firm D call. CDR3 size: 11 residues. CDR1 DFQATT and CDR2 SNEGSKA come from the germline V gene (reference sequence). Trimming took 3 bases from V and 6 from J, leaving 9 bases between them. The CDR3 coding sequence is TGCAGTGCTAGCATTGTGTTCGAGCAGTACTTC. This translates into CSASIVFEQYF.

The chain uses TRBV18 and TRBJ1-5; tentative D call: TRBD1 (5 bases). The ends were cut back, 6 bases at V and 6 bases at J, with 12 bases in the middle. The CDR3 covers 13 residues. Germline values: CDR1 KGHSH, CDR2 LQKENI. Here the CDR3 DNA reads TGTGCCAGCTCGGCGGGGGGTTTTCAGCCCCAGCATTTT. It specifies CASSAGGFQPQHF.

This rearrangement joins TRBV14 to TRBJ1-1; 7 bases map to TRBD1. There are 15 residues in the CDR3. CDR1 is SGHDN, CDR2 FVKESK, per germline. Trimming removed 5 bases from V and 1 base from J; junction bases left unmatched: 7. CDR3 in DNA: TGTGCCAGCAGCGTGAAACAGGGGACGAACACTGAAGCTTTCTTT. It encodes CASSVKQGTNTEAFF.

In this sample, this clone turned up once. The chain couples TRBV15 to TRBJ1-5; 8 bases line up with TRBD1. Trimming at V came to 6 bases and at J to 6 bases, leaving 4 bases not matched to a gene. The CDR3 is 13 residues long. CDR1 and CDR2 (germline): LNHNV, YYDKDF (reference sequence). CDR3 DNA sequence: TGTGCCACCAGTGACAGGGGAAGTCAGCCCCAGCATTTT. Translating gives CATSDRGSQPQHF. The whole variable domain, remainder taken from reference TRBV15 and TRBJ1-5, is DAMVIQNPRYQVTQFGKPVTLSCSQTLNHNVMYWYQQKSSQAPKLLFHYYDKDFNNEADTPDNFQSRRPNTSFCFLDIRSPGLGDTAMYLCATSDRGSQPQHFGDGTRLSIL.

This clone was counted a single time. The chain recombines TRBV2 with TRBJ1-5; D may be TRBD1 (5 bases). V was trimmed by 9 bases and J by 2 bases, leaving 11 bases between them. Per the germline V gene, CDR1 is SNHLY and CDR2 is FYNNEI. CDR3 length: 13 residues. The DNA for the CDR3 is TGTGCCAGTGCTGCCAGGGGCAATCAGCCCCAGCATTTT. It translates to CASAARGNQPQHF.

The chain recombines TRBV6-2 or TRBV6-3 with TRBJ2-2; 8 bases map to TRBD2. The trim removed 6 bases at V and 3 bases at J, leaving 12 bases unmatched. Germline CDR1 is MNHEY and CDR2 is SVGEGT. CDR3 length: 17 residues. CDR3 in DNA: TGTGCCAGCAGCCATGAGGCGGGGGGTCAGTACACCGGGGAGCTGTTTTTT. Its protein is CASSHEAGGQYTGELFF.

The chain is built from TRBV7-9 and TRBJ1-5, with D possibly being TRBD1 (6 bases). V was shortened by 4 bases and J by 7 bases, with 14 bases between the two germline ends. This CDR3 contains 14 residues. Germline V CDR1 and CDR2: SEHNR, FQNEAQ (reference sequence). CDR3 amino acids: CASSWGGHDQPQHF. The DNA for the CDR3 is TGTGCCAGCAGCTGGGGGGGGCACGACCAGCCCCAGCATTTT.